Shown below are 24 T cell receptor beta chains from a single sample sequenced in a study of T cell changes during pregnancy in multiple sclerosis. Libraries were prepared by immunoSEQ multiplex PCR; TCRdb keeps only in-frame clonotypes and omits some of them. The sample records 60,000 to 85,000 clones, 91% being singletons. The sample here was peripheral blood, taken in the first trimester of pregnancy. Receptors were obtained from a female donor with multiple sclerosis, enrolled in a pregnancy study.

The chain is built from TRBV9 and TRBJ1-3; 9 bases fit TRBD1. The junction had 5 bases not matched to a gene; V was cut back by 6 bases and J by 4 bases. Germline V lookup: CDR1 SGDLS, CDR2 YYNGEE. This CDR3 contains 14 residues. The CDR3 reads CASKRGQGGNTIYF. Written as DNA, the CDR3 is TGTGCCAGCAAGAGGGGACAGGGAGGAAACACCATATATTTT. The whole variable domain, remainder taken from reference TRBV9 and TRBJ1-3, is DSGVTQTPKHLITATGQRVTLRCSPRSGDLSVYWYQQSLDQGLQFLIQYYNGEERAKGNILERFSAQQFPDLHSELNLSSLELGDSALYFCASKRGQGGNTIYFGEGSWLTVV.

Only one count was recorded for this clone. The chain employs TRBV7-9 and TRBJ1-1; D perhaps matches TRBD1 (6 bases). The CDR3 totals 13 residues. Germline V gene lookup returns CDR1 SEHNR and CDR2 FQNEAQ (reference sequence). V was shortened by 5 bases and J by 8 bases, with 15 bases between the two germline ends. The CDR3 spells CASSDGRGTEAFF. The CDR3 region has the DNA TGTGCCAGCAGCGACGGGCGGGGGACAGAAGCTTTCTTT.

This chain joins TRBV5-8 and TRBJ2-3; a possible D gene is TRBD2 (5 bases). V was shortened by 1 base and J by 3 bases, with 6 bases between the two germline ends. This CDR3 has 13 residues. Germline CDR1 and CDR2: SGHTS and YDEGEE. CDR3: CASSLRGTDTQYF. The CDR3 DNA is TGTGCCAGCAGCTTGCGGGGAACAGATACGCAGTATTTT.

CDR3 in DNA: TGCGCCAGCAGCTGGGACTTACCTCAAGAGACCCAGTACTTC. Encoded protein: CASSWDLPQETQYF. J is TRBJ2-5 and V is TRBV5-1; tentative D call: TRBD2 (6 bases). In germline, CDR1 is SGHRS, CDR2 YFSETQ. Between the trimmed V and J ends, which lost 3 bases and 2 bases, there was a span of 11 bases. The CDR3 is made up of 14 amino acids.

This chain connects TRBV19 to TRBJ2-7, with D uncertain. V was cut by 1 base and J by 4 bases, with 5 bases left in between. CDR1 is LNHDA, CDR2 SQIVND, per germline (reference sequence). This CDR3 comprises 12 residues. CDR3 sequence: CASSIGGYEQYF. CDR3 coding DNA: TGTGCCAGTAGTATAGGAGGATACGAGCAGTACTTC.

This clone occurred once. The V and J genes are TRBV30 and TRBJ1-1; TRBD1 might be the D (5 bases). The V gene's germline CDR1 is GTSNPN and CDR2 SVGIG (reference sequence). The length of the CDR3 is 14 residues. Trimming stripped 8 bases from V and 2 bases from J, with 18 bases between. DNA of the CDR3: TGTGCCCACGAACGGGCCGGGGGAAACACTGAAGCTTTCTTT. Encoded protein: CAHERAGGNTEAFF.

This chain joins TRBV5-4 and TRBJ2-5; a possible D gene is TRBD2 (7 bases). This CDR3 has 14 amino acids. V lost 1 base and J lost 5, with 12 bases in between. Germline CDR1 reads SGHNT; CDR2 reads YYREEE (reference sequence). The CDR3 region is CASSLRGAEETQYF. The CDR3 nucleotides read TGTGCCAGCAGCTTGCGGGGGGCGGAGGAGACCCAGTACTTC.

V usage is TRBV2 and J usage is TRBJ2-5, with 9 nucleotides matching TRBD1. CDR1 is SNHLY and CDR2 is FYNNEI in the germline V gene. The V and J ends lost 6 bases and 5 bases, in that order; junction bases with no gene match: 7. This CDR3 spans 14 amino acids. CDR3 residues: CASRRDRVYETQYF. CDR3 DNA sequence: TGTGCCAGCAGGCGGGACAGGGTGTACGAGACCCAGTACTTC. The full variable domain, its missing parts supplied by reference TRBV2 and TRBJ2-5, is EPEVTQTPSHQVTQMGQEVILRCVPISNHLYFYWYRQILGQKVEFLVSFYNNEISEKSEIFDDQFSVERPDGSNFTLKIRSTKLEDSAMYFCASRRDRVYETQYFGPGTRLLVL.

The chain carries TRBV5-1 and TRBJ2-7; weak D call: TRBD2 (6 bases). CDR3 size: 14 residues. Germline CDR1 reads SGHRS; CDR2 reads YFSETQ. V was cut by 2 bases and J by 2 bases, with 11 bases left in between. Here the CDR3 DNA reads TGCGCCAGCAGCTTTTTGGGCGGGACCTACGAGCAGTACTTC. Encoded protein: CASSFLGGTYEQYF.

V gene TRBV5-1 combines with J gene TRBJ1-1; weak D call: TRBD1 (6 bases). V lost 1 base, J lost 7 bases, and 17 bases lay in between. Germline CDR1 reads SGHRS; CDR2 reads YFSETQ. The CDR3 runs 15 residues. CDR3 protein: CASSLNRERESEAFF. The CDR3 nucleotides are TGCGCCAGCAGCTTGAACAGGGAGAGGGAGAGTGAAGCTTTCTTT.

The chain combines TRBV2 with TRBJ1-1; 9 bases map to TRBD1. Trimming at V came to 5 bases and at J to 3 bases, leaving 4 bases not matched to a gene. The CDR3 runs 14 residues. Germline loops: CDR1 SNHLY, CDR2 FYNNEI. CDR3 in DNA: TGTGCCAGCAGTTCACAGGGGGCTGACACTGAAGCTTTCTTT. This sequence encodes CASSSQGADTEAFF. Full variable domain (missing parts from reference TRBV2 and TRBJ1-1): EPEVTQTPSHQVTQMGQEVILRCVPISNHLYFYWYRQILGQKVEFLVSFYNNEISEKSEIFDDQFSVERPDGSNFTLKIRSTKLEDSAMYFCASSSQGADTEAFFGQGTRLTVV.

The chain links TRBV6-6 to TRBJ2-7, with D tentatively TRBD2 (6 bases). V was cut by 8 bases and J by 0 bases, with 11 bases left in between. Germline loops: CDR1 MNHNY, CDR2 SVGAGI (reference sequence). This CDR3 contains 13 residues. The CDR3 sequence is CASLSGDSYEQYF. The CDR3 bases are TGTGCCAGCCTCTCGGGGGACTCCTACGAGCAGTACTTC.

V gene TRBV19 combines with J gene TRBJ2-2; no firm D call. The V gene's germline CDR1 is LNHDA and CDR2 SQIVND (reference sequence). The CDR3 runs 14 residues. Between the trimmed V and J ends, which lost 7 bases and 6 bases, there was a span of 15 bases. The CDR3 here is CASTPSMAPGELFF. The CDR3 DNA reads TGTGCCAGTACCCCGTCCATGGCCCCCGGGGAGCTGTTTTTT.

This clone was observed once. CDR3 in amino acids: CASQGQANYGYTF. DNA of the CDR3: TGTGCCAGCCAGGGGCAGGCGAACTATGGCTACACCTTC. V usage is TRBV28 and J usage is TRBJ1-2, with D perhaps TRBD1 (6 bases). The CDR3 sequence is 13 residues long. Germline CDR1 and CDR2: MDHEN and SYDVKM. V lost 8 bases to trimming and J lost 2 bases, with 12 bases between them.

The rearrangement links TRBV6-1 to TRBJ1-4; TRBD1 matches 7 bases. CDR1 and CDR2 (germline): MNHNS, SASEGT. The ends lost 10 bases at V and 0 bases at J; junction bases unmatched: 5. The CDR3 extends over 14 amino acids. CDR3 loop: CATGQVATNEKLFF. The CDR3 region has the DNA TGTGCCACCGGACAGGTTGCAACTAATGAAAAACTGTTTTTT.

This chain joins TRBV6-5 and TRBJ2-7, with D unclear. The germline gives CDR1 MNHEY, CDR2 SVGAGI. The CDR3 totals 12 residues. V lost 6 bases and J 6 bases, leaving 12 bases between the germline ends. CDR3 protein: CASSGLRGEQYF. The CDR3 bases are TGTGCCAGCAGCGGTTTGCGAGGCGAGCAGTACTTC.

This rearrangement joins TRBV9 to TRBJ2-5; D perhaps matches TRBD1 (5 bases). Trimming shortened V by 4 bases and J by 2 bases, and 12 bases separated the two germline ends. The germline gives CDR1 SGDLS, CDR2 YYNGEE. The CDR3 runs to 14 residues. CDR3: CASSTPGQQETQYF. CDR3 DNA sequence: TGTGCCAGCAGCACCCCAGGGCAACAAGAGACCCAGTACTTC.

This rearrangement joins TRBV15 to TRBJ2-1; 14 bases are a match to TRBD2. CDR3 length: 14 amino acids. Looked up from germline, CDR1 is LNHNV and CDR2 is YYDKDF (reference sequence). Trimming took 6 bases from V and 15 from J; bases not matched to a gene: 10. The CDR3 DNA reads TGTGCCACCAGAGAGGGACTAGCGGGGGCGTACCCGTTCTTC. Translated, it gives CATREGLAGAYPFF. Based on the CDR3 plus reference TRBV15 and TRBJ2-1, the full variable domain is DAMVIQNPRYQVTQFGKPVTLSCSQTLNHNVMYWYQQKSSQAPKLLFHYYDKDFNNEADTPDNFQSRRPNTSFCFLDIRSPGLGDTAMYLCATREGLAGAYPFFGPGTRLTVL.

The rearrangement joins TRBV7-6 to TRBJ2-2; 11 bases map to TRBD2. The germline V gene encodes CDR1 SGHVS and CDR2 FNYEAQ. This CDR3 region has 17 residues. V was pared by 4 bases and J by 4 bases, with 8 bases of the junction left unmatched. CDR3 nucleotides: TGTGCCAGCAGCTCGTTAGCGGGGGGGCCTCTCACCGGGGAGCTGTTTTTT. Residues: CASSSLAGGPLTGELFF.

The chain is built from TRBV5-4 and TRBJ2-2; TRBD2 matches at 13 bases. The CDR3 length is 16 residues. CDR1 and CDR2 (germline): SGHNT, YYREEE (reference sequence). The trim removed 4 bases at V and 7 bases at J, leaving 7 bases unmatched. Here the CDR3 DNA reads TGTGCCAGCAGCCTTGGACTAGCGGGAGTCGGCGGGGAGCTGTTTTTT. Translating it yields CASSLGLAGVGGELFF.

The rearrangement uses TRBV7-9 and TRBJ2-1; a weak D match, TRBD2 (5 bases). V shed 0 bases and J shed 7 bases, with 13 bases lying between them. Germline CDR1 reads SEHNR; CDR2 reads FQNEAQ (reference sequence). The CDR3 is 15 residues long. Here the CDR3 DNA reads TGTGCCAGCAGCTTAGCGTACGGGGATCGGAATGAGCAGTTCTTC. Its translation: CASSLAYGDRNEQFF.

The rearrangement links TRBV27 to TRBJ2-5; TRBD2 agrees at 10 bases. Unmatched junction bases numbered 3, after V lost 6 bases and J lost 5 bases. CDR3 length: 13 residues. Germline V gene data show CDR1 as MNHEY and CDR2 as SMNVEV (reference sequence). In nucleotides, the CDR3 is TGTGCCAGCAGACTAGCGGGGAGGGAGACCCAGTACTTC. As protein: CASRLAGRETQYF.

This clone was seen just once. The CDR3 region has the DNA TGTGCCAGCAGCCCTAAGGGAGGGTATACTCTAGCCAAAAACATTCAGTACTTC. It is translated as CASSPKGGYTLAKNIQYF. The rearrangement links TRBV5-6 to TRBJ2-4; 7 nucleotides agree with TRBD2. CDR1 and CDR2 from the germline V gene are SGHDT and YYEEEE. This CDR3 comprises 18 residues. J lost 0 bases, V lost 4 bases, and 13 bases had no gene match.

This clone was seen only once. This sequence joins TRBV7-9 and TRBJ1-4; 9 bases are shared with TRBD1. After removal of 5 bases from V and 3 bases from J, the junction contained 7 bases not matched to a gene. This CDR3 contains 16 residues. The germline CDR1 and CDR2 sequences are SEHNR and FQNEAQ (reference sequence). The CDR3 DNA reads TGTGCCAGCAGCGAATACAGGGGGCTGGCTAATGAAAAACTGTTTTTT. Its translation: CASSEYRGLANEKLFF.